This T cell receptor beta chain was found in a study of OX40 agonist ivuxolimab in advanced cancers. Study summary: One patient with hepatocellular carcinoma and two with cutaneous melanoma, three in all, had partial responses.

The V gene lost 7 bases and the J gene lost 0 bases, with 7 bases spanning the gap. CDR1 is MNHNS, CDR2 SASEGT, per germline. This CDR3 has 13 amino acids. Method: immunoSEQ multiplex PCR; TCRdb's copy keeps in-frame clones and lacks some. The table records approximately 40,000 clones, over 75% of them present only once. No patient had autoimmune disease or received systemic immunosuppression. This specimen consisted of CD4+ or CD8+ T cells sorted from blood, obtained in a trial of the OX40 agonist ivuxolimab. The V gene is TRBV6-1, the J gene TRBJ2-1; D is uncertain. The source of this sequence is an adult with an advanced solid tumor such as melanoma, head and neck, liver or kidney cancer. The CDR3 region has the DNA TGTGCCAGCACTTCAAACTCCTACAATGAGCAGTTCTTC. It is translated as CASTSNSYNEQFF.